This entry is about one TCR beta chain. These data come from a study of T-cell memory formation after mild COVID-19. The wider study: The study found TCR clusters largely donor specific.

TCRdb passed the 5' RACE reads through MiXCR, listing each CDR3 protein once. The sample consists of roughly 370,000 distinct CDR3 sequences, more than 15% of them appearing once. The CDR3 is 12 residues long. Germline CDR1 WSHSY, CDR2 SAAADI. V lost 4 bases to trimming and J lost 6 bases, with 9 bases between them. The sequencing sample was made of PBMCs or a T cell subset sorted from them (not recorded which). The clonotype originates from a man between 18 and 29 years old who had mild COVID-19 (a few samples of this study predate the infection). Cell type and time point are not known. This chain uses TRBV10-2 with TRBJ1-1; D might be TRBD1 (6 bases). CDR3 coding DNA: TGCGCCAGCAGTGGAGCAGGGGCTGAAGCTTTCTTT. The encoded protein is CASSGAGAEAFF.